These 19 T cell receptor beta chains were sequenced from one sample in a study of post-analysis software for immune sequencing data (dated by TCRdb to about 2015). Libraries were made using PCR. TCRdb records Illumina HiSeq 2500 as the sequencer. To reduce PCR and sequencing biases, unique molecular identifiers were incorporated into the TCR beta cDNA libraries. The raw public data were reprocessed by TCRdb itself: fastp quality trimming at Q25, MiXCR clonotype calling, in-frame beta chains only. One record per CDR3 amino acid sequence lists the most common genes and DNA. The sample table lists hundreds of thousands of distinct CDR3 sequences, more than 50% of them with a count of one. The ten top clones hold roughly 12% of the sample. What the research found in general, with its limitations: Significantly higher frequencies in patients than in controls were found for about five TRBV segments, including TRBV5-6, TRBV5-1 and TRBV20-1.

No antigen has been assigned to these receptors. The sequenced sample was blood. The receptor source for this set is a girl aged 2 to 9 with multiple sclerosis.

The V and J genes are TRBV9 and TRBJ2-2; D is unclear. The CDR3 runs 12 residues. V was clipped by 2 bases and J by 4 bases, with 3 bases between them. Germline CDR1 SGDLS, CDR2 YYNGEE. CDR3 sequence reads: CASSVITGELFF. For the CDR3, the DNA is TGTGCCAGCAGCGTTATCACCGGGGAGCTGTTTTTT.

The gene calls are TRBV5-1 and TRBJ2-5; the D gene is possibly TRBD1 (5 bases). This CDR3 comprises 16 residues. The germline gives CDR1 SGHRS, CDR2 YFSETQ. Deletions cut 2 bases from V and 5 bases from J, with 19 bases between. In DNA form, the CDR3 reads TGCGCCAGCAGCTTAATCCCCACAAGGGGCTCGGAGACCCAGTACTTC. This codes for CASSLIPTRGSETQYF.

The chain recombines TRBV7-8 with TRBJ2-1, with D unresolved. The CDR3 runs 16 residues. V was clipped by 1 base and J by 0 bases, with 10 bases between them. Germline V gene data show CDR1 as SGHVS and CDR2 as FQNEAQ. CDR3 loop: CASSLGLISSYNEQFF. For the CDR3, the DNA is TGTGCCAGCAGCTTAGGGTTGATAAGCTCCTACAATGAGCAGTTCTTC.

The sample holds one count of this clonotype. The chain combines TRBV7-9 with TRBJ2-1; D is ambiguous. Germline V gives CDR1 SEHNR, CDR2 FQNEAQ (reference sequence). The germline V and J ends were trimmed by 7 bases and 8 bases, with 12 bases remaining between them. The CDR3 is 12 amino acids. The CDR3 loop reads CASTPSGYEQFF. The CDR3 coding sequence is TGTGCCAGCACCCCTTCGGGCTATGAGCAGTTCTTC.

The J gene is TRBJ1-2, the V gene TRBV5-6; 9 positions agree with TRBD1. The CDR3 is made up of 16 amino acids. V trimming: 3 bases; J trimming: 8 bases; junction bases outside the gene matches: 14. Germline values: CDR1 SGHDT, CDR2 YYEEEE. The CDR3 region has the DNA TGTGCCAGCAGCTGGGGCCCGGGACAGGGAGTTTCAGGCTACACCTTC. Its translation is CASSWGPGQGVSGYTF.

The chain links TRBV10-3 to TRBJ1-5, with a possible D match to TRBD1 (5 bases). Germline V lookup: CDR1 ENHRY, CDR2 SYGVKD. This CDR3 spans 16 amino acids. Trimming took 0 bases from V and 0 from J, leaving 9 bases between them. The CDR3 spells CAISESGLISNQPQHF. Here the CDR3 DNA reads TGTGCCATCAGTGAGTCGGGACTAATTAGCAATCAGCCCCAGCATTTT.

This rearrangement joins TRBV29-1 to TRBJ2-1, with D possibly matching TRBD1 (6 bases). Germline assignment: CDR1 SQVTM and CDR2 ANQGSEA. The CDR3 sequence is 15 residues long. V dropped 1 base and J dropped 6 bases, with 16 bases sitting between them. This CDR3 is CSVEGVGAVFNEQFF. CDR3 coding DNA: TGCAGCGTTGAAGGTGTGGGGGCCGTGTTCAATGAGCAGTTCTTC.

The chain has TRBV6-6 and TRBJ2-1; 9 bases are a match to TRBD2. Trimming at V came to 10 bases and at J to 7 bases, leaving 20 bases not matched to a gene. Germline V lookup: CDR1 MNHNY, CDR2 SVGAGI (reference sequence). The CDR3 is made up of 17 amino acids. In DNA form, the CDR3 reads TGTGCCACCGCTACCTCTAGCGGGATCCGTTATAAGAATGAGCAGTTCTTC. Its protein is CATATSSGIRYKNEQFF.

V usage is TRBV9 and J usage is TRBJ2-3; 9 bases map to TRBD1. Per germline, CDR1 SGDLS and CDR2 YYNGEE. The CDR3 length is 17 residues. Trimming took 0 bases from V and 4 from J; bases not matched to a gene: 9. Written as DNA, the CDR3 is TGTGCCAGCAGCGTAGGGACAGGGGCAAACCGCCCAGATACGCAGTATTTT. Translating gives CASSVGTGANRPDTQYF.

This chain links TRBV2 with TRBJ2-1; D is unclear. The CDR3 runs to 15 residues. From germline, CDR1 is SNHLY and CDR2 FYNNEI. Trimming shortened V by 2 bases and J by 8 bases, and 16 bases separated the two germline ends. In nucleotides, the CDR3 is TGTGCCAGCAGTGAATTCAGGCTGAATACCGATGAGCAGTTCTTC. Translated, it gives CASSEFRLNTDEQFF. The entire variable domain, with the rest obtained from reference TRBV2 and TRBJ2-1, is as follows: EPEVTQTPSHQVTQMGQEVILRCVPISNHLYFYWYRQILGQKVEFLVSFYNNEISEKSEIFDDQFSVERPDGSNFTLKIRSTKLEDSAMYFCASSEFRLNTDEQFFGPGTRLTVL.

The V call is TRBV5-1, the J call TRBJ2-3, with D possibly TRBD1 on 6 matching bases. Looked up from germline, CDR1 is SGHRS and CDR2 is YFSETQ. CDR3 size: 13 residues. The V end was cut by 5 bases, the J end by 5 bases, with 12 bases between. This chain's CDR3 is CASRGALEDTQYF. CDR3 DNA sequence: TGCGCCAGCAGGGGGGCCCTCGAAGATACGCAGTATTTT.

This clonotype was found a few times. The rearrangement uses TRBV12-3 or TRBV12-4 and TRBJ2-5; the D call may be TRBD1 or TRBD2 (5 bases each). The assigned J gene may be wrong: the sequence end matches TRBJ2-7 better. This CDR3 has 11 amino acids. CDR3 nucleotide sequence: TGTGCCAGCAGTTTCGGGGCCGAGCAGTACTTC. Amino acid sequence: CASSFGAEQYF.

This clonotype was seen only a few times. The chain is built from TRBV29-1 and TRBJ2-3; D is undetermined. V was clipped by 6 bases and J by 2 bases, with 21 bases between them. The CDR3 sequence is 16 residues long. Germline-derived CDR1 and CDR2 are SQVTM and ANQGSEA. The CDR3 sequence is CSVTLRGRIITDTQYF. Written as DNA, the CDR3 is TGCAGCGTAACCCTACGAGGCAGGATAATCACAGATACGCAGTATTTT.

The V call is TRBV27, the J call TRBJ2-7, with unresolved D. V was pared by 6 bases and J by 3 bases, with 15 bases between. CDR3 length: 14 residues. Germline V CDR1 and CDR2: MNHEY, SMNVEV (reference sequence). CDR3 amino acids: CASSLTENFYEQYF. CDR3 DNA: TGTGCCAGCAGCCTGACTGAGAATTTCTACGAGCAGTACTTC.

Only a few counts were recorded for this clonotype. J is TRBJ2-5 and V is TRBV7-8, with 7 positions matching TRBD2. J lost 3 bases, V lost 2 bases, and 3 bases had no gene match. Germline V gene sequence: CDR1 SGHVS, CDR2 FQNEAQ. The CDR3 runs 14 residues. The DNA for the CDR3 is TGTGCCAGCAGCTTAAGTCGGGGGGAAGAGACCCAGTACTTC. This encodes CASSLSRGEETQYF.

The CDR3 loop is CASSLVGDSTDTQYF. The CDR3 bases are TGTGCCAGCAGCTTAGTCGGGGATAGCACAGATACGCAGTATTTT. The chain recombines TRBV11-2 with TRBJ2-3; tentative D call: TRBD2 (5 bases). V dropped 1 base and J dropped 0 bases, with 8 bases sitting between them. The CDR3 has 15 residues. CDR1 SGHAT and CDR2 FQNNGV come from the germline V gene.

This chain joins TRBV7-2 and TRBJ1-2; weak D call: TRBD1 (6 bases). The CDR3 contains 18 residues. The germline V gene encodes CDR1 SGHTA and CDR2 FQGNSA. The V gene lost 4 bases and the J gene lost 0 bases, with 21 bases spanning the gap. The CDR3 nucleotides read TGTGCCAGCAGCTCCGTTAAACAGGGCCTCGGCGCTAACTATGGCTACACCTTC. This translates into CASSSVKQGLGANYGYTF.

The gene calls are TRBV20-1 and TRBJ2-7, with D unclear. Trimming shortened V by 3 bases and J by 5 bases, and 23 bases separated the two germline ends. Germline assignment: CDR1 DFQATT and CDR2 SNEGSKA (reference sequence). The CDR3 covers 16 residues. The CDR3 is CSARVLSKALQHEQYF. CDR3 DNA sequence: TGCAGTGCTAGGGTCCTATCTAAAGCCCTCCAGCACGAGCAGTACTTC.

V usage is TRBV10-3 and J usage is TRBJ2-5; maybe TRBD1 (6 bases). This CDR3 is 13 amino acids long. Germline V gene lookup returns CDR1 ENHRY and CDR2 SYGVKD. Trimming stripped 5 bases from V and 1 base from J, with 8 bases between. As DNA, the CDR3 is TGTGCCATCAGTAGGGACACCCAAGAGACCCAGTACTTC. It is translated as CAISRDTQETQYF.